This record covers a single T cell receptor beta chain. This clonotype was seen a few times. Its target antigen remains unknown. No qualities accompany the bases; no much larger clone lies one base away. The record originates from a study of blood T cells in healthy people across ages (dated by TCRdb to the mid-2010s). Study-level background: Template switching captured roughly one uniquely barcoded TCR beta cDNA molecule per two T cells in model experiments. To track age-related changes in TCR beta repertoire diversity, the study relied on deep sequencing normalized with unique cDNA molecular identifiers. The donors were divided into four age groups: young (average approximately 17 years), middle-aged (approximately 42), aged (about 56) and long-lived (roughly 82). To avoid experimental bias, donors of different ages were randomly spread across the sequencing lanes. The study analyzed two additional independent replicas of 1 million unique cDNA reads from the same blood draw for two donors, one aged 18 to 30 and one aged 80 or older. Summary of the overall study and its limitations: Donor CMV infection status was unknown, potentially confounding age-related changes in expanded clonotypes. As age increased, observed TCR beta diversity per million T cells dropped in a roughly linear way, and a significant reduction was already evident by age 40. Compared with the aged group, the long-lived group had more naive CD4+ T cells, fewer expanded clones and increased TCR diversity, suggesting age selection. Conclusive comparison of naive and antigen-experienced compartments was prevented by the profiling of bulk unsorted PBMCs. Estimates of total diversity based on one million sequenced T cells were regarded as lower bounds and as underestimates. A strong correlation was found between observed TCR beta diversity and the percentage of naive T cells measured by flow cytometry.

The 39 donors, aged roughly 6 to 95 years, were systemically healthy Caucasian individuals from Russia. Ten milliliters of peripheral blood were drawn from each donor into EDTA-treated Vacutainer tubes. PBMCs were isolated by Ficoll-Paque density-gradient centrifugation, with at least 7 million obtained per sample. Trizol reagent was used to extract total RNA from the PBMCs, yielding at least 6 micrograms per sample. For every donor, flow cytometry on a PBMC aliquot measured the percentage of naive CD45RAhigh/CD27high T cells. The library relied on 5' RACE. For sequencing, an Illumina HiSeq 2500 was employed. The second PCR ran for about 7 to 11 cycles and used a J-beta primer mix along with a sample-barcoded 5' primer. Each TCR beta cDNA molecule received a unique molecular identifier from a template-switch 5' adaptor carrying 12 random nucleotides. Each sample yielded at least 2.5 million CDR3-containing paired-end reads. All of the RNA was converted into first-strand cDNA using the Mint cDNA synthesis kit, with a TRBC-specific oligonucleotide serving as the primer. All cDNA was treated with uracil-DNA glycosylase and then went through a first 18-cycle PCR with the universal primers M1SS and BC2_uni_R. For the original study's pipeline: Normalization of each sample was performed by random selection of 1 million high-quality reads, each carrying a distinct molecular identifier. Instead of being binned into consensus sequences, reads with shared molecular identifiers were discarded. MiTCR, set to a Q25 quality threshold and the strictest error-elimination algorithm, was used for CDR3 identification, clonotype clustering and error correction. A nonparametric unseen species model with Euler transformation was used to estimate a lower bound on total TCR beta diversity. The public reads were run again by TCRdb, first through fastp at Q25 and then through MiXCR, and only productive beta chains were kept. Each record represents a unique CDR3 protein, reported with the most common genes and DNA among its rows. TCRdb, not the authors, supplied the V and J calls. The sample yields about 830,000 distinct CDR3 sequences; over 45% were counted once. The ten largest clones represent roughly 22% of the sample.

The CDR3, from cysteine to phenylalanine, totals 18 residues. Just the 54-base CDR3 DNA is kept, in frame starting at base 1. CDR1 and CDR2 are drawn from the germline V gene: LGHNA, YNFKEQ. Here V drops 0 bases and J drops 7 bases, and the junction holds 8 bases not matched to any gene. The sequence was obtained from a man aged 25 to 40 in good health. The sample was blood. The rearranged chain carries TRBV4-2 and TRBJ2-1; 14 junctional bases match TRBD2. The CDR3 protein is CASSQEVSTSGRVNEQFF. The sequenced DNA: TGTGCCAGCAGCCAAGAGGTCTCGACTAGCGGGAGGGTTAATGAGCAGTTCTTC.